This T cell receptor beta chain was identified during a study of identical twins. The V end was cut by 7 bases, the J end by 0 bases, with 10 bases between. The CDR3 has 13 residues. Germline V gives CDR1 SGHDN, CDR2 FVKESK. This clonotype has only a few counts. TCRdb analysed the 5' RACE reads with MiXCR anew, one entry per CDR3 protein. This sample has 550,000 to 700,000 distinct CDR3 sequences, with 7.5% to 10% found just once. This sample also belongs to another study, concerning yellow fever vaccine responses in identical twins.

This sequence was found in a young woman in good health. This chain joins TRBV14 and TRBJ2-7, with D tentatively TRBD1 or TRBD2 (6 bases each). The sequencing sample was made of PBMCs. The CDR3 bases are TGTGCCAGCACCACGGGGGCCTCCTACGAGCAGTACTTC. Translation: CASTTGASYEQYF. The whole variable domain, filled in from reference TRBV14 and TRBJ2-7, reads EAGVTQFPSHSVIEKGQTVTLRCDPISGHDNLYWYRRVMGKEIKFLLHFVKESKQDESGMPNNRFLAERTGGTYSTLKVQPAELEDSGVYFCASTTGASYEQYFGPGTRLTVT.